These 3 T cell receptor beta chains share one sample of origin, sequenced in a study of T cells in Graves' hyperthyroidism and ophthalmopathy. It was RNA transcripts that yielded the amplified TCR beta CDR3 regions. The TCR CDR3 first-round RT-PCR relied on the HTBI primer set. TCRdb redid the calling of the multiplex PCR reads with MiXCR, one entry per CDR3 protein. The table lists hundreds of thousands of distinct CDR3 sequences, less than 25% of them singletons. Sequencing used blood. All receptors come from a man aged 25-40 years with Graves' ophthalmopathy.

This rearrangement joins TRBV4-1 to TRBJ2-2; D remains unclear. With 7 bases removed from V and 2 bases from J, the gap between germline ends came to 11 bases. In germline, CDR1 is MGHRA, CDR2 YSYEKL. The CDR3 has 14 amino acids. CDR3 sequence reads: CASTTDLNTGELFF. The CDR3 DNA is TGCGCCAGCACCACCGACCTTAACACCGGGGAGCTGTTTTTT.

The chain couples TRBV12-5 to TRBJ1-5, with D unclear. There are 14 residues in the CDR3. Germline V gene sequence: CDR1 LGHNT, CDR2 FRNRAP. V was shortened by 9 bases and J by 3 bases, with 15 bases between the two germline ends. CDR3 sequence: CARLRSSHNQPQHF. The CDR3 DNA sequence: TGTGCTAGACTCCGATCTTCCCACAATCAGCCCCAGCATTTT.

This clonotype was counted only a few times. The V and J genes are TRBV4-3 and TRBJ2-1; 9 nucleotides line up with TRBD1. The V and J ends lost 3 bases and 7 bases, in that order; junction bases with no gene match: 7. The CDR3 is made up of 15 amino acids. The V gene's germline CDR1 is LGHNA and CDR2 YSLEER. The CDR3 DNA follows: TGCGCCAGCAGCCAGATACAGGGGGCTAAAAATGAGCAGTTCTTC. It specifies CASSQIQGAKNEQFF.